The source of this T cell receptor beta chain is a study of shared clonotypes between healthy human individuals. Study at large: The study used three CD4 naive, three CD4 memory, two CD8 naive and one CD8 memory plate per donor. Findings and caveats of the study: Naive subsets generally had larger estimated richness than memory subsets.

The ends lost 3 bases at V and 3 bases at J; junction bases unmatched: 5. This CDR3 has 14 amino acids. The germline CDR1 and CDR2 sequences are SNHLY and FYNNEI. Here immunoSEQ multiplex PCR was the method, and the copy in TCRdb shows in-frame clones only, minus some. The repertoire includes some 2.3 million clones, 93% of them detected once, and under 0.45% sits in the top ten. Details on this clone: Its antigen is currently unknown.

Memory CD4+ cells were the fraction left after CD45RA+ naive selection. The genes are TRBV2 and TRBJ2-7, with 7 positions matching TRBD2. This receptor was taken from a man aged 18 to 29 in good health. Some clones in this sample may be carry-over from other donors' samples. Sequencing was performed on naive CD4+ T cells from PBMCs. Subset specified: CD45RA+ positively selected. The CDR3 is CASSDASGIYEQYF. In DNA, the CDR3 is TGTGCCAGCAGTGACGCTAGCGGAATCTACGAGCAGTACTTC.